The 17 T cell receptor beta chains below come from one sample, sequenced in a study of blood T cell repertoires in COVID-19. The table came from immunoSEQ multiplex PCR; TCRdb's copy has only in-frame clones and leaves some out. The profile shows fewer than 200,000 clones, 70% to 90% of them singletons. Sample: peripheral blood. The receptors shown here come from a man in his fifties or sixties with active or convalescent COVID-19.

This clone has a single count. This chain joins TRBV19 and TRBJ2-1, with 7 bases lining up with TRBD1. Looked up from germline, CDR1 is LNHDA and CDR2 is SQIVND (reference sequence). The CDR3 is 15 residues long. The trim removed 5 bases at V and 1 base at J, leaving 5 bases unmatched. The chain's CDR3 is CASSLRGQSYNEQFF. The CDR3 DNA follows: TGTGCCAGTAGTCTTCGGGGACAGTCCTACAATGAGCAGTTCTTC.

This chain connects TRBV6-5 to TRBJ1-5; D might be TRBD1 (5 bases). This CDR3 comprises 15 residues. The germline V and J ends were trimmed by 4 bases and 3 bases, with 13 bases remaining between them. CDR1 and CDR2 from the germline V gene are MNHEY and SVGAGI. For the CDR3, the DNA is TGTGCCAGCAGTTCCTCGGGGGGGTTCAATCAGCCCCAGCATTTT. This encodes CASSSSGGFNQPQHF.

Here the CDR3 DNA reads TGTGCCAGCAGCCCCCGGCAGGGGGTAGGGGAAAAACTGTTTTTT. This sequence encodes CASSPRQGVGEKLFF. The rearrangement joins TRBV9 to TRBJ1-4; TRBD1 agrees at 7 bases. The germline V gene encodes CDR1 SGDLS and CDR2 YYNGEE. This CDR3 spans 15 amino acids. Losses at the gene ends were 4 bases for V and 8 bases for J; bases not matched to a gene: 11.

The CDR3, as DNA: TGTGCCAGCAGTGGAAGCGGGGGCCCCTACGAGCAGTACTTC. As protein: CASSGSGGPYEQYF. The chain joins TRBV2 to TRBJ2-7; 8 bases are shared with TRBD2. The ends lost 4 bases at V and 2 bases at J; junction bases unmatched: 4. CDR3 length: 14 amino acids. CDR1 and CDR2 from the germline V gene are SNHLY and FYNNEI. The full variable domain, with the rest looked up from reference TRBV2 and TRBJ2-7, is EPEVTQTPSHQVTQMGQEVILRCVPISNHLYFYWYRQILGQKVEFLVSFYNNEISEKSEIFDDQFSVERPDGSNFTLKIRSTKLEDSAMYFCASSGSGGPYEQYFGPGTRLTVT.

The chain couples TRBV5-8 to TRBJ1-1, with D tentatively TRBD1 (6 bases). The germline gives CDR1 SGHTS, CDR2 YDEGEE. This CDR3 comprises 13 residues. The V gene lost 0 bases and the J gene lost 4 bases, with 7 bases spanning the gap. The CDR3 sequence is CASSLGGPTEAFF. The DNA of the CDR3 is TGTGCCAGCAGCTTGGGGGGGCCCACTGAAGCTTTCTTT.

The chain joins TRBV2 to TRBJ1-2; 9 bases match TRBD1. Germline V gene lookup returns CDR1 SNHLY and CDR2 FYNNEI. Unmatched junction bases numbered 7, after V lost 5 bases and J lost 9 bases. This CDR3 has 13 amino acids. The chain's CDR3 is CASSLQGAISYTF. The CDR3 region has the DNA TGTGCCAGCAGTTTACAGGGGGCTATAAGCTACACCTTC.

This chain connects TRBV7-9 to TRBJ1-2; a possible D gene is TRBD1 (6 bases). Per germline, CDR1 SEHNR and CDR2 FQNEAQ (reference sequence). CDR3 length: 15 residues. Trimming took off 5 bases at V and 8 bases at J, with 21 bases between the two ends. CDR3 loop: CASSLTGHAMGGYTF. In DNA, the CDR3 is TGTGCCAGCAGCCTTACGGGACATGCGATGGGAGGCTACACCTTC.

The CDR3 reads CASRPGQGYGYTF. CDR3 nucleotides: TGCGCCAGCCGGCCGGGACAGGGGTATGGCTACACCTTC. The rearrangement joins TRBV4-1 to TRBJ1-2; 10 bases are shared with TRBD1. V was clipped by 8 bases and J by 5 bases; unmatched bases: 5. There are 13 residues in the CDR3. The germline V gene has CDR1 MGHRA and CDR2 YSYEKL.

The chain carries TRBV6-1 and TRBJ2-7; 8 bases are shared with TRBD1. This CDR3 is built from 16 residues. CDR1 and CDR2 from the germline V gene are MNHNS and SASEGT. The ends lost 4 bases at V and 2 bases at J; junction bases unmatched: 10. CDR3 amino acids: CASSGYGQGWTYEQYF. The DNA of the CDR3 is TGTGCCAGCAGTGGTTATGGACAGGGTTGGACCTACGAGCAGTACTTC.

This clone appeared a single time. The V and J genes are TRBV7-9 and TRBJ1-1, with D maybe TRBD1 (5 bases). Germline loops: CDR1 SEHNR, CDR2 FQNEAQ (reference sequence). The CDR3 contains 14 residues. Between the trimmed V and J ends, which lost 3 bases and 1 base, there was a span of 9 bases. The CDR3, as DNA: TGTGCCAGCAGCTTCCAGGGCAGGAACACTGAAGCTTTCTTT. This translates into CASSFQGRNTEAFF.

J is TRBJ2-2 and V is TRBV2; D may be TRBD1 (7 bases). Germline V gene data show CDR1 as SNHLY and CDR2 as FYNNEI. V lost 7 bases, J lost 5 bases, and 17 bases lay in between. The CDR3 covers 15 residues. The DNA of the CDR3 is TGTGCCAGCACTCTAGGAGGGGGCGGGACCGGGGAGCTGTTTTTT. Translating it yields CASTLGGGGTGELFF.

The chain joins TRBV5-1 to TRBJ2-1; the match to TRBD1 covers 8 bases. Trimming took 0 bases from V and 7 from J; bases not matched to a gene: 6. This CDR3 is built from 15 residues. The V gene's germline CDR1 is SGHRS and CDR2 YFSETQ. The CDR3 here is CASSLGGQAFNEQFF. For the CDR3, the DNA is TGCGCCAGCAGCTTGGGGGGACAGGCCTTTAATGAGCAGTTCTTC.

This chain uses TRBV19 with TRBJ1-5; 7 bases are shared with TRBD1. V gave up 7 bases and J gave up 5 bases; unmatched junction bases: 8. The CDR3 is 14 amino acids. Per germline, CDR1 LNHDA and CDR2 SQIVND (reference sequence). DNA of the CDR3: TGTGCCAGTACCGAGGGGACAGATTATCAGCCCCAGCATTTT. This sequence encodes CASTEGTDYQPQHF.

V gene TRBV27 combines with J gene TRBJ1-2; D is possibly TRBD1 (5 bases). Germline CDR1 reads MNHEY; CDR2 reads SMNVEV (reference sequence). The CDR3 contains 13 residues. Trimming removed 5 bases from V and 4 bases from J, with 11 bases in between. The CDR3 DNA sequence: TGTGCCAGCAGTCGGGGGGGGTTCTATGGCTACACCTTC. Amino acid sequence: CASSRGGFYGYTF.

About this clone: The same CDR3 arises from other DNA sequences in this sample as well. The V call is TRBV6-5, the J call TRBJ2-1; 10 bases map to TRBD1. The germline V gene encodes CDR1 MNHEY and CDR2 SVGAGI. The V segment lost 5 bases and the J segment 3 bases; nucleotides outside the gene matches: 4. The length of the CDR3 is 15 residues. The CDR3 protein is CASSPDRGGYNEQFF. The CDR3 coding sequence is TGTGCCAGCAGTCCGGACAGGGGGGGCTACAATGAGCAGTTCTTC.

The table lists this clone with a few counts. J is TRBJ2-1 and V is TRBV7-2; 12 bases are shared with TRBD1. V lost 7 bases to trimming and J lost 6 bases; unmatched junction nucleotides: 4. Germline CDR1 reads SGHTA; CDR2 reads FQGNSA. This CDR3 contains 14 residues. The CDR3 loop is CASTGTGGINEQFF. For the CDR3, the DNA is TGTGCCAGCACTGGGACAGGGGGCATCAATGAGCAGTTCTTC. Together with reference TRBV7-2 and TRBJ2-1, the CDR3 gives the full variable domain: GAGVSQSPSNKVTEKGKDVELRCDPISGHTALYWYRQSLGQGLEFLIYFQGNSAPDKSGLPSDRFSAERTGGSVSTLTIQRTQQEDSAVYLCASTGTGGINEQFFGPGTRLTVL.

This rearrangement joins TRBV19 to TRBJ2-7; tentatively, D is TRBD1 (6 bases). The CDR3 contains 14 residues. Trimming pared 0 bases from V and 5 bases from J, leaving 11 bases between. Per the germline V gene, CDR1 is LNHDA and CDR2 is SQIVND (reference sequence). CDR3 region: CASSIDAGEDEQYF. CDR3 nucleotide sequence: TGTGCCAGTAGTATAGACGCAGGGGAAGACGAGCAGTACTTC.